One sample yielded the 24 T cell receptor beta chains listed below, sequenced in a study of T-cell reconstitution after alpha-beta-depleted transplantation in children. Study-wide points: When one year had passed after transplant, most T-cell counts and diversity came from newly produced T cells.

No antigen is known for these receptors. Researchers prepared the TCRbeta library using unique molecular identifiers, the study reports. TCRdb itself ran the PCR reads through MiXCR, one entry per CDR3 protein. Of around 300,000 distinct CDR3 sequences detected, over 7% appear once; the ten largest clones hold about 9.1%. The sequenced sample was peripheral blood, obtained 360 days after TCRalphabeta/CD19-depleted stem cell transplant. These receptors came from a female patient aged 2 to 10 who had a stem cell transplant for Fanconi anemia, so the T cells may come from the graft donor.

The chain has TRBV9 and TRBJ2-1; 7 bases fit TRBD2. Germline CDR1 and CDR2: SGDLS and YYNGEE. The V segment lost 4 bases and the J segment 3 bases; nucleotides outside the gene matches: 10. CDR3 length equals 16 residues. CDR3 loop: CASSPLSRGSYNEQFF. For the CDR3, the DNA is TGTGCCAGCAGCCCCCTATCCCGCGGGAGCTACAATGAGCAGTTCTTC.

This clonotype was observed many times. The chain couples TRBV20-1 to TRBJ2-4, with D possibly being TRBD1 (6 bases). Germline V gene sequence: CDR1 DFQATT, CDR2 SNEGSKA (reference sequence). The CDR3 consists of 10 residues. With 7 bases removed from V and 12 bases from J, the gap between germline ends came to 13 bases. CDR3 sequence: CSVQGNDQYF. The CDR3 DNA sequence: TGCAGTGTGCAGGGGAATGATCAGTACTTC.

This clonotype occurred a few times. In nucleotides, the CDR3 is TGCAGTGCTAGGGAACTGGGACACCGGTTTTACGAGCAGTACGTC. Amino acids: CSARELGHRFYEQYV. The genes are TRBV20-1 and TRBJ2-7, with D perhaps matching TRBD1 (6 bases). CDR3 length equals 15 residues. The germline V gene has CDR1 DFQATT and CDR2 SNEGSKA (reference sequence). V lost 3 bases and J 4 bases, leaving 19 bases between the germline ends.

This clonotype was detected ten times or more. This chain uses TRBV6-5 with TRBJ2-3; D is perhaps TRBD1 or TRBD2 (5 bases each). CDR1 and CDR2 from the germline V gene are MNHEY and SVGAGI. Trimming left V 2 bases short and J 2 bases short, with 8 bases between. This CDR3 is 14 amino acids long. The CDR3 DNA reads TGTGCCAGCAGTTACGTCGGGGCCACAGATACGCAGTATTTT. Encoded protein: CASSYVGATDTQYF.

This clonotype was detected many times. The chain is built from TRBV12-3 or TRBV12-4 and TRBJ2-5, with TRBD1 matching 10 bases. The CDR3 loop spans 14 amino acids. V shed 6 bases and J 5 bases; nucleotides not matched to a gene: 6. The CDR3 DNA reads TGTGCCAGCAGCTCGACAGGGGGCGTGGAGACCCAGTACTTC. Translating it yields CASSSTGGVETQYF.

This clonotype showed up just once. This chain connects TRBV2 to TRBJ1-5; tentative D call: TRBD1 (6 bases). In germline, CDR1 is SNHLY, CDR2 FYNNEI. The CDR3 spans 16 residues. V was pared by 3 bases and J by 5 bases, with 17 bases between. CDR3 nucleotides: TGTGCCAGCAGTGACTTTACACAGGGAGTGGATCAGCCCCAGCATTTT. The encoded protein is CASSDFTQGVDQPQHF. Full variable domain (rest looked up from reference TRBV2 and TRBJ1-5): EPEVTQTPSHQVTQMGQEVILRCVPISNHLYFYWYRQILGQKVEFLVSFYNNEISEKSEIFDDQFSVERPDGSNFTLKIRSTKLEDSAMYFCASSDFTQGVDQPQHFGDGTRLSIL.

This clonotype was picked up many times. The chain is built from TRBV7-9 and TRBJ2-1; possibly TRBD2 for D (7 bases). CDR3 length equals 15 residues. Germline CDR1 reads SEHNR; CDR2 reads FQNEAQ (reference sequence). Trimming removed 5 bases from V and 1 base from J, with 12 bases in between. CDR3 bases: TGTGCCAGCAGCCCAAGGGGGGGATCCTACAATGAGCAGTTCTTC. Amino acids: CASSPRGGSYNEQFF.

This clonotype came up many times. The J gene is TRBJ1-2, the V gene TRBV12-3 or TRBV12-4, with D perhaps matching TRBD1 (6 bases). The CDR3 is 15 amino acids. The ends were cut back, 3 bases at V and 3 bases at J, with 14 bases in the middle. CDR3 region: CASSFLDRPHYGYTF. CDR3 DNA sequence: TGTGCCAGCAGTTTTCTTGACAGGCCCCACTATGGCTACACCTTC.

This clonotype has more than one count but fewer than ten. In DNA, the CDR3 is TGTGCCAGCAGCCCGTCAGACATCGGTGGCTACACCTTC. Translated, it gives CASSPSDIGGYTF. The genes are TRBV7-3 and TRBJ1-2; D not certain. There are 13 residues in the CDR3. From germline, CDR1 is SGHTA and CDR2 FQGTGA. V lost 5 bases, J lost 7 bases, and 14 bases lay in between.

Worth noting for this clonotype: The CDR3 ends on some other residue instead of the conserved phenylalanine or tryptophan, so this is likely a read error. The chain joins TRBV11-1 to TRBJ1-2; TRBD1 matches at 8 bases. This CDR3 is 14 amino acids long. CDR1 is SGHAT, CDR2 FQDESV, per germline (reference sequence). V was pared by 4 bases and J by 4 bases, with 5 bases of the junction left unmatched. The CDR3 nucleotides are TGTGCCAGCAGCTACAGGGGGGGAAGCTATGGCTACACCTAC. It translates to CASSYRGGSYGYTY.

This clonotype came up a few times. This sequence joins TRBV7-8 and TRBJ2-1; no clear D gene. Deletions cut 3 bases from V and 0 bases from J, with 6 bases between. This CDR3 is built from 14 residues. The V gene's germline CDR1 is SGHVS and CDR2 FQNEAQ. The CDR3 sequence is CASSFISSYNEQFF. CDR3 bases: TGTGCCAGCAGCTTTATATCCTCCTACAATGAGCAGTTCTTC.

Many counts were recorded for this clonotype. The V and J genes are TRBV20-1 and TRBJ2-1, with TRBD2 identical over 10 bases. The CDR3 spans 19 residues. CDR1 and CDR2 (germline): DFQATT, SNEGSKA (reference sequence). V dropped 1 base and J dropped 8; count of bases not matched to a gene: 20. The CDR3, as DNA: TGCAGTGCTAGAGGTCCACTAAGTATACTAGCGGGGCGTTTCGATGAGCAGTTCTTC. Translation: CSARGPLSILAGRFDEQFF.

The chain joins TRBV15 to TRBJ1-1, with TRBD1 matching 8 bases. The V and J ends lost 0 bases and 5 bases, in that order; junction bases with no gene match: 2. From germline, CDR1 is LNHNV and CDR2 YYDKDF (reference sequence). The CDR3 runs 14 residues. In DNA, the CDR3 is TGTGCCACCAGCAGAGATAACAGGGGGACTGAAGCTTTCTTT. Translating gives CATSRDNRGTEAFF. Supplemented by reference TRBV15 and TRBJ1-1, the full variable domain reads DAMVIQNPRYQVTQFGKPVTLSCSQTLNHNVMYWYQQKSSQAPKLLFHYYDKDFNNEADTPDNFQSRRPNTSFCFLDIRSPGLGDTAMYLCATSRDNRGTEAFFGQGTRLTVV.

This clonotype was picked up many times. The chain uses TRBV6-5 and TRBJ2-5; D unclear. V shed 1 base and J shed 0 bases, with 6 bases lying between them. Germline V gives CDR1 MNHEY, CDR2 SVGAGI. The CDR3 covers 14 residues. In nucleotides, the CDR3 is TGTGCCAGCAGTTACTATGGGAACCAAGAGACCCAGTACTTC. Translating it yields CASSYYGNQETQYF.

This clonotype was recorded a few times. The gene calls are TRBV5-1 and TRBJ2-7; TRBD2 aligns across 9 bases. The CDR3 loop spans 15 amino acids. The ends lost 4 bases at V and 4 bases at J; junction bases unmatched: 9. The V gene's germline CDR1 is SGHRS and CDR2 YFSETQ. The CDR3 DNA reads TGCGCCAGCAGCCCCCAGGGCGGGAGGGTGTACGAGCAGTACTTC. Protein product: CASSPQGGRVYEQYF. Variable domain in full (rest from reference TRBV5-1 and TRBJ2-7): KAGVTQTPRYLIKTRGQQVTLSCSPISGHRSVSWYQQTPGQGLQFLFEYFSETQRNKGNFPGRFSGRQFSNSRSEMNVSTLELGDSALYLCASSPQGGRVYEQYFGPGTRLTVT.

This clonotype was recorded at least ten times. The V and J genes are TRBV15 and TRBJ1-1; the D gene is possibly TRBD1 (6 bases). The CDR3 has 13 amino acids. CDR1 and CDR2 from the germline V gene are LNHNV and YYDKDF (reference sequence). Trimming removed 1 base at V and 5 bases at J, with 8 bases between. The DNA for the CDR3 is TGTGCCACCAGCAGAGTGCAGGGGACTGAAGCTTTCTTT. Translation gives CATSRVQGTEAFF.

At least ten counts were recorded for this clonotype. The rearrangement joins TRBV5-1 to TRBJ1-2; D is possibly TRBD1 (6 bases). The germline V and J ends were trimmed by 1 base and 3 bases, with 19 bases remaining between them. The CDR3 has 17 amino acids. The germline CDR1 and CDR2 sequences are SGHRS and YFSETQ. The CDR3 DNA sequence: TGCGCCAGCAGCTTGCGGTACCCTGGACAGATCGACTATGGCTACACCTTC. Encoded protein: CASSLRYPGQIDYGYTF.

In its sample, this clonotype was seen a few times. This CDR3 is CASRRGTLNTEAFF. The CDR3 bases are TGTGCCAGCAGAAGGGGTACCCTGAACACTGAAGCTTTCTTT. The rearrangement uses TRBV6-1 and TRBJ1-1, with D tentatively TRBD1 (5 bases). V was clipped by 6 bases and J by 0 bases, with 11 bases between them. The CDR3 consists of 14 residues. The germline V gene encodes CDR1 MNHNS and CDR2 SASEGT.

This chain joins TRBV25-1 and TRBJ2-6; TRBD2 matches 8 bases. CDR1 and CDR2 (germline): MGHDK, SYGVNS. This CDR3 contains 16 residues. The J segment lost 2 bases and the V segment lost 11 bases, leaving 11 bases of the junction unmatched. Here the CDR3 reads CAAQGAGGTGANVLTF. Here the CDR3 DNA reads TGTGCCGCCCAAGGGGCGGGAGGCACTGGGGCCAACGTCCTGACTTTC.

Many counts were recorded for this clonotype. This rearrangement joins TRBV5-6 to TRBJ2-4; 7 bases agree with TRBD1. Germline loops: CDR1 SGHDT, CDR2 YYEEEE. CDR3 size: 15 residues. Germline trimming cut 2 bases from V and 0 bases from J; bases unmatched to any gene: 2. For the CDR3, the DNA is TGTGCCAGCAGCTTTCAGGGGGTAGCCAAAAACATTCAGTACTTC. The encoded protein is CASSFQGVAKNIQYF.

This clonotype was seen only a few times. This rearrangement joins TRBV14 to TRBJ2-7, with D unresolved. Germline V gene sequence: CDR1 SGHDN, CDR2 FVKESK. This CDR3 is built from 13 residues. Trimming left V 4 bases short and J 2 bases short, with 9 bases between. The CDR3 nucleotides read TGTGCCAGCAGCCGAAACTTTGCCTACGAGCAGTACTTC. The encoded protein is CASSRNFAYEQYF.

This clonotype was seen ten or more times. The rearrangement links TRBV20-1 to TRBJ2-1; D is undetermined. Trimming stripped 0 bases from V and 7 bases from J, with 10 bases between. The CDR3 contains 13 residues. CDR1 is DFQATT, CDR2 SNEGSKA, per germline (reference sequence). The DNA for the CDR3 is TGCAGTGCTAGAGATCAGATTAAGAATGAGCAGTTCTTC. Residues: CSARDQIKNEQFF.

This clonotype was counted at least ten times. CDR3 nucleotides: TGCGCCAGCAGCTCGGGACCGGGACGGGGGCTTCCGGAGGAGACCCAGTACTTC. Its translation: CASSSGPGRGLPEETQYF. The rearrangement links TRBV5-1 to TRBJ2-5, with D possibly called TRBD1 or TRBD2 (6 bases each). The CDR3 length is 18 residues. The germline gives CDR1 SGHRS, CDR2 YFSETQ. The ends were cut back, 3 bases at V and 5 bases at J, with 26 bases in the middle.

This clonotype turned up a few times. The chain uses TRBV20-1 and TRBJ1-3; D remains ambiguous. The length of the CDR3 is 11 residues. The germline V gene encodes CDR1 DFQATT and CDR2 SNEGSKA (reference sequence). V dropped 2 bases and J dropped 12 bases, with 11 bases sitting between them. The CDR3 DNA is TGCAGTGCTAGAACGCTGACACACATATATTTT. Its protein product is CSARTLTHIYF.